The 16 T cell receptor beta chains below were found in one sample sequenced in a study of cytomegalovirus exposure and HLA in healthy donors. In the PCR, 60 Vbeta and 13 Jbeta primers were used. Only in-frame clones appear in the TCRdb table, and some are missing; sequencing was by immunoSEQ multiplex PCR. Of about 140,000 clones in the sample, 75% were seen once. The sequenced sample was PBMCs. Receptor source: a man aged 30 to 39 in good health and CMV-seronegative.

The rearrangement joins TRBV27 to TRBJ1-2; 9 nucleotides line up with TRBD1. With 3 bases clipped from V and 4 bases from J, the junction kept 9 bases outside the gene matches. Germline CDR1 MNHEY, CDR2 SMNVEV (reference sequence). The CDR3 runs 16 residues. The CDR3 is CASSLASGTGLYGYTF. The CDR3 DNA sequence: TGTGCCAGCAGTTTGGCCTCCGGGACAGGGCTCTATGGCTACACCTTC.

The chain has TRBV7-8 and TRBJ1-5; the D is unclear. The germline V gene encodes CDR1 SGHVS and CDR2 FQNEAQ. Trimming took off 0 bases at V and 2 bases at J, with 17 bases between the two ends. CDR3 length: 18 amino acids. CDR3 DNA: TGTGCCAGCAGCTTAGCGTTAGGCCCGGGAAATGGCAATCAGCCCCAGCATTTT. As protein: CASSLALGPGNGNQPQHF. Complete variable domain (other parts from reference TRBV7-8 and TRBJ1-5): GAGVSQSPRYKVAKRGQDVALRCDPISGHVSLFWYQQALGQGPEFLTYFQNEAQLDKSGLPSDRFFAERPEGSVSTLKIQRTQQEDSAVYLCASSLALGPGNGNQPQHFGDGTRLSIL.

This clone appeared once. V and J are TRBV6-1 and TRBJ2-1; TRBD2 matches at 7 bases. J was trimmed by 0 bases and V by 6 bases; bases with no gene match: 5. CDR1 and CDR2 (germline): MNHNS, SASEGT. This CDR3 comprises 15 residues. CDR3 sequence: CASRTLAASYNEQFF. The CDR3 DNA sequence: TGTGCCAGCAGGACCCTAGCGGCCTCCTACAATGAGCAGTTCTTC.

The genes are TRBV12-5 and TRBJ2-5; possibly TRBD2 for D (6 bases). CDR1 is LGHNT and CDR2 is FRNRAP in the germline V gene. The CDR3 consists of 15 residues. Trimming removed 8 bases at V and 5 bases at J, with 21 bases between. For the CDR3, the DNA is TGTGCTAGTTCTAGCGATGGGGATCCAGGGGAGACCCAGTACTTC. Protein sequence: CASSSDGDPGETQYF.

The chain recombines TRBV4-2 with TRBJ2-1, with 10 bases identical to TRBD2. This CDR3 is built from 16 residues. V lost 0 bases, J lost 2 bases, and 1 base stayed unmatched. CDR1 LGHNA and CDR2 YNFKEQ come from the germline V gene. The CDR3 DNA follows: TGTGCCAGCAGCCAAGAGACTAGCGGGCCCTACAATGAGCAGTTCTTC. Protein product: CASSQETSGPYNEQFF.

This clone appeared a few times. Written as DNA, the CDR3 is TGCAGCGTCTCACCCCCGGGACAGGGTAACTATGGCTACACCTTC. Protein sequence: CSVSPPGQGNYGYTF. The V gene is TRBV29-1, the J gene TRBJ1-2; the match to TRBD1 covers 9 bases. Germline V gives CDR1 SQVTM, CDR2 ANQGSEA. V lost 6 bases, J lost 1 base, and 9 bases stayed unmatched. CDR3 length equals 15 residues.

This clone was seen more than once but under ten times. The J gene is TRBJ1-5, the V gene TRBV4-1; tentatively, D is TRBD1 (6 bases). Germline loops: CDR1 MGHRA, CDR2 YSYEKL. The CDR3 has 15 residues. V was trimmed by 2 bases and J by 4 bases, leaving 12 bases between them. The CDR3 DNA reads as TGCGCCAGCAGCCAAATGGGGGGGGCTAATCAGCCCCAGCATTTT. Translation: CASSQMGGANQPQHF.

This clone appeared once. V is TRBV5-1 and J is TRBJ2-7; 9 nucleotides align to TRBD1. The CDR3 runs to 14 residues. Trimming took 0 bases from V and 5 from J; bases not matched to a gene: 3. Germline V lookup: CDR1 SGHRS, CDR2 YFSETQ. The CDR3 is CASSLGGQGDEQYF. DNA of the CDR3: TGCGCCAGCAGCTTGGGGGGACAGGGAGACGAGCAGTACTTC.

A few counts support this clone. This rearrangement joins TRBV18 to TRBJ1-2; D gene unclear. The CDR3 contains 14 residues. V shed 3 bases and J shed 4 bases, with 12 bases lying between them. CDR1 is KGHSH and CDR2 is LQKENI in the germline V gene. The CDR3 is CASSPRREGYGYTF. CDR3 sequence (DNA): TGTGCCAGCTCACCGAGGAGGGAGGGCTATGGCTACACCTTC. Using reference TRBV18 and TRBJ1-2 for the parts outside the CDR3, the full variable domain is NAGVMQNPRHLVRRRGQEARLRCSPMKGHSHVYWYRQLPEEGLKFMVYLQKENIIDESGMPKERFSAEFPKEGPSILRIQQVVRGDSAAYFCASSPRREGYGYTFGSGTRLTVV.

This clone was found a few times. The rearrangement joins TRBV25-1 to TRBJ2-5, with D perhaps matching TRBD1 (5 bases). The J call may not be correct, given that the DNA end is closer to TRBJ2-7. CDR3 length: 14 residues. From germline, CDR1 is MGHDK and CDR2 SYGVNS. This chain's CDR3 is CASRSRQNSYEQYF. The CDR3 DNA is TGTGCCAGCAGGTCTCGACAGAACTCCTACGAGCAGTACTTC.

The CDR3 DNA follows: TGTGCCAGCAGTCTAGGGTACCGGGGAGAGCAGTACTTC. Translated: CASSLGYRGEQYF. The rearrangement joins TRBV7-3 to TRBJ2-7, with D perhaps TRBD2 (5 bases). From germline, CDR1 is SGHTA and CDR2 FQGTGA. CDR3 length: 13 residues. Deletions cut 6 bases from V and 7 bases from J, with 16 bases between.

This chain links TRBV7-8 with TRBJ1-4, with D maybe TRBD1 (5 bases). The V end was cut by 4 bases, the J end by 4 bases, with 7 bases between. This CDR3 contains 13 residues. CDR1 and CDR2 (germline): SGHVS, FQNEAQ. CDR3 region: CASSWGVNEKLFF. DNA of the CDR3: TGTGCCAGCAGCTGGGGGGTTAATGAAAAACTGTTTTTT.

This CDR3 is CASSLEAGNYGYTF. The CDR3, as DNA: TGTGCCAGCAGCTTAGAGGCAGGGAACTATGGCTACACCTTC. The J gene is TRBJ1-2, the V gene TRBV11-2, with a weak D call TRBD1 (5 bases). The CDR3 extends over 14 amino acids. Germline V gives CDR1 SGHAT, CDR2 FQNNGV. Trimming pared 0 bases from V and 2 bases from J, leaving 7 bases between.

As DNA, the CDR3 is TGCAGTGGAGACAGGTACAATGAGCAGTTCTTC. Translation gives CSGDRYNEQFF. V is TRBV20-1 and J is TRBJ2-1, with a possible D match to TRBD1 (6 bases). The CDR3 extends over 11 amino acids. Germline V gene lookup returns CDR1 DFQATT and CDR2 SNEGSKA (reference sequence). Trimming took off 7 bases at V and 4 bases at J, with 8 bases between the two ends.

A few counts support this clone. Written as DNA, the CDR3 is TGTGCCAGTAGTACGCCTTACAGCTTTAGCAATCAGCCCCAGCATTTT. This encodes CASSTPYSFSNQPQHF. The V gene is TRBV19, the J gene TRBJ1-5; D gene unclear. The germline V gene encodes CDR1 LNHDA and CDR2 SQIVND (reference sequence). The CDR3 length is 16 residues. Trimming took off 4 bases at V and 0 bases at J, with 13 bases between the two ends.

This clone has a handful of counts. The chain is built from TRBV9 and TRBJ1-5; no clear D. The CDR3 contains 13 residues. Trimming removed 0 bases at V and 4 bases at J, with 5 bases between. Germline CDR1 reads SGDLS; CDR2 reads YYNGEE. The CDR3 sequence is CASSVDWNQPQHF. CDR3 sequence (DNA): TGTGCCAGCAGCGTAGACTGGAATCAGCCCCAGCATTTT.